Sequencing of this TCR beta chain was carried out in a study of shared clonotypes between healthy human individuals. The healthy adult donors were HIV-negative and reported no recent acute infections or vaccinations. With respect to this clone: What it binds is not known.

Study conclusions and caveats: Non-shared clonotypes had lower generation probabilities than those shared by all four donors. Roughly 5% of naive CD4 clonotypes were common to a few donors.

Generated by immunoSEQ multiplex PCR, the TCRdb table keeps only in-frame clones and is missing some. Here the sample spans some 2,500,000 clones, roughly 90% being singletons. The CDR3 consists of 19 residues. Trimming took 2 bases from V and 2 from J; bases not matched to a gene: 12. Germline V gene lookup returns CDR1 MNHEY and CDR2 SMNVEV (reference sequence). The sequenced sample consisted of naive CD4+ T cells from PBMCs. Stated subset: CD45RA+ positively selected. This TCR derives from a man aged 18 to 30 in good health. Some clones in this sample may be carry-over from other donors' samples. The chain has TRBV27 and TRBJ2-6; 7 bases match TRBD1. CDR3 bases: TGTGCCAGCAGTTTACTAACCCTCCGACAGGGCCCTGGGGCCAACGTCCTGACTTTC. It translates to CASSLLTLRQGPGANVLTF.